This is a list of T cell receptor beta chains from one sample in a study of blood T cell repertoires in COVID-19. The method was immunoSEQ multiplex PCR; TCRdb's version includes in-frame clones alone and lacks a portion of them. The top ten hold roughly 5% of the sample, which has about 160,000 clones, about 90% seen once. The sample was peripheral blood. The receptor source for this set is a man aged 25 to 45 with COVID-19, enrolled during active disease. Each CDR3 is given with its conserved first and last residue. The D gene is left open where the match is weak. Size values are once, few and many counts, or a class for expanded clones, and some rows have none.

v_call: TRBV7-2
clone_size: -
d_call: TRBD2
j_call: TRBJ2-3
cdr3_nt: TGTGCCAGCAGCACCCCCCTTATAGCGGGGGGCGGAGCAGATACGCAGTATTTT
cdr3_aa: CASSTPLIAGGGADTQYF

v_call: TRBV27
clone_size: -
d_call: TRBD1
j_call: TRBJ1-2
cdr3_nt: TGTGCCAGCAGTCAAAGAGGGACAGGGATTAACTATGGCTACACCTTC
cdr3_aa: CASSQRGTGINYGYTF

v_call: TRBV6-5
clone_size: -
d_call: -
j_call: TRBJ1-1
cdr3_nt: TGTGCCAGCAGTCCTTCGTCCCGACAGTACACTGAAGCTTTCTTT
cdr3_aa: CASSPSSRQYTEAFF

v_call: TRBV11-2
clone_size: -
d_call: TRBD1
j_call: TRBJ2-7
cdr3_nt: TGTGCCAGCAGCTTAGACGCCCCAGGGGGCTACGAGCAGTACTTC
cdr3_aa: CASSLDAPGGYEQYF

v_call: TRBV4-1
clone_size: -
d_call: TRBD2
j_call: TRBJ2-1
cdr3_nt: TGCGCCAGCAGCCAAGATCTTAGGGCTAGCGGGAGGTCCAATGAGCAGTTCTTC
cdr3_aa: CASSQDLRASGRSNEQFF

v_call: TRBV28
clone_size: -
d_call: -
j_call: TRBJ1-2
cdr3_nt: TGTGCCAGCAGGGGGGGGGTAGGCTACACCTTC
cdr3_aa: CASRGGVGYTF

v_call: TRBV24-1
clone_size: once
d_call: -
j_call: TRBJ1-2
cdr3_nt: TGTGCCACCAGTGATTTGGGTGAGAACTATGGCTACACCTTC
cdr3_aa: CATSDLGENYGYTF

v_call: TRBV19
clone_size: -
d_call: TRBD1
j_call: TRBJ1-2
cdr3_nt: TGTGCCAGTAGTATAACCTTCCGGGACAGGGGAGGCTACACCTTC
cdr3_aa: CASSITFRDRGGYTF

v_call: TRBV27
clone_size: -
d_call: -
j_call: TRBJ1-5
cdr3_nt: TGTGCCAGCAGTTTATCCCCGTTGAATCAGCCCCAGCATTTT
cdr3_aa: CASSLSPLNQPQHF

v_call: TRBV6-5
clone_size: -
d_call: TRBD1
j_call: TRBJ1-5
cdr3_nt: TGTGCCGGCAGTTCGAGACAGGGGGTGAAGCCCCAGCATTTT
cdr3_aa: CAGSSRQGVKPQHF

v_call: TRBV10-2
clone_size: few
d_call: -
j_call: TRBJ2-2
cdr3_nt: TGCGCCAGCAGTGAAGACAGTCCGGAGCTGTTTTTT
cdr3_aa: CASSEDSPELFF

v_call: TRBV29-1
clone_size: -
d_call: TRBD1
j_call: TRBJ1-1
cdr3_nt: TGCAGCGTTTCATACCCGGGACAGGGGAACACTGAAGCTTTCTTT
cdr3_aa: CSVSYPGQGNTEAFF

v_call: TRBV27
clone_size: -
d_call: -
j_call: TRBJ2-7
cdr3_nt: TGTGCCAGCAGTTTATCGGCAGGGTACTACGAGCAGTACTTC
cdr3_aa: CASSLSAGYYEQYF

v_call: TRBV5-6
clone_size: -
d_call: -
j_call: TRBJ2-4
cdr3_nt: TGTGCCAGCAGCCAAGGGGGGGCCGGGGACATTCAGTACTTC
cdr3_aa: CASSQGGAGDIQYF

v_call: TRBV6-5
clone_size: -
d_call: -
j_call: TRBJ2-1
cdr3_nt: TGTGCCAGCAGTTCTGGACTAAGGGACTACAATGAGCAGTTCTTC
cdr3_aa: CASSSGLRDYNEQFF

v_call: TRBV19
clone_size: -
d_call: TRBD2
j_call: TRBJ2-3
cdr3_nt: TGTGCCAGCCGGGACTACACAGATACGCAGTATTTT
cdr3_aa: CASRDYTDTQYF

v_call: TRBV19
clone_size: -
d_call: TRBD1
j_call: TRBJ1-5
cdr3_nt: TGTGCCAGTAGTCAACGGACAGGGGTATTAGATCAGCCCCAGCATTTT
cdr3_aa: CASSQRTGVLDQPQHF

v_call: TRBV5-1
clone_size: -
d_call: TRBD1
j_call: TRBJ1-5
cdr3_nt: TGCGCCAGCAGCGAGGGACAGGGCAGCAATCAGCCCCAGCATTTT
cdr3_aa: CASSEGQGSNQPQHF

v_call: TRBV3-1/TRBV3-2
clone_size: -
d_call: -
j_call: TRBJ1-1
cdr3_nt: TGTGCCAGCAGCCAAGACGCAGGGTCCACTGAAGCTTTCTTT
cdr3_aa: CASSQDAGSTEAFF